This TCR beta chain was identified during a study of shared clonotypes between healthy human individuals. Study conclusions and caveats: When naive CD4 clonotypes were compared across a few donors, about 4.9% were shared.

Every one of the donors was a Caucasian adult that lived in Nashville, Tennessee. Sorted subsets were amplified in replicate PCRs using 200 to 250 ng DNA, around 30,000 T cell genomes. Methods used by the authors: Because ImmunoSEQ provided only junction sequences with no quality scores, the filtering differed. The table came from immunoSEQ multiplex PCR; TCRdb's copy has only in-frame clones and leaves some out. That table gives V, J and clone size, and the DNA gave D and trimming. The sample holds more than 1 million clones, approximately 80% seen once. In germline, CDR1 is ENHRY, CDR2 SYGVKD. The CDR3 has 12 amino acids. V was trimmed by 3 bases and J by 4 bases, leaving 6 bases between them. In regard to this clone: Its antigen is unidentified. The same CDR3 can be traced to other DNA sequences in this sample.

This sequence joins TRBV10-3 and TRBJ1-1, with D maybe TRBD1 (5 bases). Input material: memory CD4+ T cells from PBMCs. Subset given: CD45RA-negative fraction. This clonotype originated in a man between 18 and 29 years old in good health. Some clones in this sample may be carry-over from other donors' samples. CDR3 amino acids: CAISDRGTEAFF. Here the CDR3 DNA reads TGTGCCATCAGTGATAGGGGCACTGAAGCTTTCTTT.